The 3 T cell receptor beta chains given below trace back to one sample, sequenced in a study of T cell therapy after organ transplantation. These receptors are not linked to any known antigen. Produced via immunoSEQ multiplex PCR; TCRdb's table is partial and in-frame only. Of 45,000 to 50,000 clones in the sample, 94% were seen once. The input for sequencing was CD8+ T cells from blood, taken before autologous CMV-specific T cell therapy. These receptor sequences come from a human patient who had received a solid organ transplant and had CMV disease.

This clone has only one observation. V usage is TRBV6-1 and J usage is TRBJ1-2; D possibly corresponds to TRBD1 (6 bases). V lost 0 bases, J lost 6 bases, and 14 bases lay in between. Germline CDR1 and CDR2: MNHNS and SASEGT. This CDR3 region has 15 residues. CDR3 sequence reads: CASSEARGAGNGYTF. CDR3 in DNA: TGTGCCAGCAGTGAAGCACGGGGGGCCGGGAATGGCTACACCTTC.

This rearrangement joins TRBV5-1 to TRBJ2-2; perhaps TRBD1 as D (6 bases). The CDR3 runs 15 residues. Germline assignment: CDR1 SGHRS and CDR2 YFSETQ. V lost 1 base, J lost 5 bases, and 12 bases lay in between. CDR3 sequence: CASSLMGAETGELFF. In DNA, the CDR3 is TGCGCCAGCAGCTTGATGGGGGCGGAAACCGGGGAGCTGTTTTTT.

This chain joins TRBV27 and TRBJ2-7; 8 bases map to TRBD1. V lost 6 bases, J lost 6 bases, and 13 bases stayed unmatched. The length of the CDR3 is 15 residues. Per germline, CDR1 MNHEY and CDR2 SMNVEV (reference sequence). CDR3 sequence reads: CASSPRAGGFSEQYF. The CDR3 nucleotides are TGTGCCAGCAGCCCTAGGGCAGGGGGCTTTAGCGAGCAGTACTTC.